This TCR beta chain derives from a study of blood T cell repertoires in COVID-19. Study-wide context: Spain, Italy and the United States supplied samples that represented acute and convalescent COVID-19. PBMCs, B-cell-depleted T cells, or T cells provided the cDNA or gDNA that made up the material.

Original data processing: Amplification from reference gene primers served as the basis for estimated nucleated cell counts. Data came from immunoSEQ multiplex PCR; TCRdb stores just in-frame clones and leaves some out. V, J and clone size reflect that table, while D and trimming were determined from the DNA. The data contain 150,000 to 200,000 clones, around 83% of them singletons. The CDR3 totals 18 residues. V was clipped by 3 bases and J by 4 bases, with 24 bases between them. Germline V gene data show CDR1 as KGHSH and CDR2 as LQKENI. The chain employs TRBV18 and TRBJ1-2; perhaps TRBD1 as D (6 bases). The sequenced material came from peripheral blood. The TCR sequence derives from a woman older than 75 in a cohort sampled during active or convalescent COVID-19. The CDR3 DNA reads as TGTGCCAGCTCACCGACCCCAAAACCGACAGGAAGGTCCTATGGCTACACCTTC. This gives the protein CASSPTPKPTGRSYGYTF.